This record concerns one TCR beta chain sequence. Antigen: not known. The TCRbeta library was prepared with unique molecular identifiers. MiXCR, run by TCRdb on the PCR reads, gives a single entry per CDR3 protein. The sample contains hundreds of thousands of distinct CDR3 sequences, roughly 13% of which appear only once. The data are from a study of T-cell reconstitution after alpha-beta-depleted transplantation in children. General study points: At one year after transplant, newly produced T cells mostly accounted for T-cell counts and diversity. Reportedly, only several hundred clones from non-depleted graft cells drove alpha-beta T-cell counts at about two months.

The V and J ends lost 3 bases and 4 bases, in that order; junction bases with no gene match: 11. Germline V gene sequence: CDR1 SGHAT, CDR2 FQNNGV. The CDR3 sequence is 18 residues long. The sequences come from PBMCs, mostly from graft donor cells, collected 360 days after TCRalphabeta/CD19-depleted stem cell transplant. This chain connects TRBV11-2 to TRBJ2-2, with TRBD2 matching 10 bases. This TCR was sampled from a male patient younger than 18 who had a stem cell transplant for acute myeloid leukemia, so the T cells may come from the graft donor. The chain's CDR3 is CASSFQVQLAGLTGELFF. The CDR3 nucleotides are TGTGCCAGCAGCTTCCAGGTGCAACTAGCGGGGCTCACCGGGGAGCTGTTTTTT.